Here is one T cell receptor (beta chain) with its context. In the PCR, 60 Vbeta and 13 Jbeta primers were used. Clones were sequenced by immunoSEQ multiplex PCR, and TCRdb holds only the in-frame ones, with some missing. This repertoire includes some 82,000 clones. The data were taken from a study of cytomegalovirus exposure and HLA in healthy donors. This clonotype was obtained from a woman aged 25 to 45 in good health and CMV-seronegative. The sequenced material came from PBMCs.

The CDR3 reads CASSPRMGGSGKETQYF. Here the CDR3 DNA reads TGTGCCAGCTCACCAAGGATGGGCGGGTCGGGAAAAGAGACCCAGTACTTC. The rearrangement links TRBV18 to TRBJ2-5, with D tentatively TRBD2 (5 bases). The ends were cut back, 2 bases at V and 3 bases at J, with 19 bases in the middle. Germline assignment: CDR1 KGHSH and CDR2 LQKENI. The CDR3 loop spans 17 amino acids.